A selection of T cell receptor beta chains follows, all from one sample in a study of cytomegalovirus exposure and HLA in healthy donors. TCRdb's copy holds only in-frame clones and misses some; the assay was immunoSEQ multiplex PCR. The profile shows roughly 250,000 clones, around 65% of them singletons. Sequenced: PBMCs. The origin of the receptors is a female donor in good health and CMV-seronegative. Each CDR3 is given with its conserved first and last residue.

TRBV20-1 CSATSYNEQFF
TRBV5-4 CASSFRLAGGVYNEQFF
TRBV10-1 CASSESAGRNPGELFF
TRBV2 CASSLTGKPSEQYF
TRBV7-9 CASSTRTSGRAEQFF
TRBV11-3 CASSLGGQGRTGELFF
TRBV19 CATRDYSSEQYF
TRBV18 CASSPDIRRSGNTIYF
TRBV28 CASSRNSTIYF
TRBV6-1 CASSRVTYEQYF
TRBV2 CASRQGTDTQYF
TRBV2 CASSEGQGARGPLHF
TRBV28 CASINAARETQYF
TRBV13 CASSVRSGEKLFF
TRBV5-1 CASSWSNREYEQYF
TRBV7-2 CASSFIYAGQAGNTIYF
TRBV6-5 CASTPRDTYNEQFF
TRBV15 CATSRDRLPQETQYF
TRBV9 CASSVGVEREVVGTQYF
TRBV5-1 CASSLGLSANTEAFF